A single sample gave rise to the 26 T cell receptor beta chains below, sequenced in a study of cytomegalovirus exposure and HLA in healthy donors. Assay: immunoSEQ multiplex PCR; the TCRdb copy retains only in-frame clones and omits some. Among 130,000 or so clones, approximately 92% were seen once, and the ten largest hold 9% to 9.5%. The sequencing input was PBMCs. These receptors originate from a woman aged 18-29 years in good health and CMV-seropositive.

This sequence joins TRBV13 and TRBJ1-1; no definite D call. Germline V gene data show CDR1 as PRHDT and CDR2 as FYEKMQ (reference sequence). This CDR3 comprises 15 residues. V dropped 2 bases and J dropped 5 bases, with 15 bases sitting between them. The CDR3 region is CASSLYGLGGTEAFF. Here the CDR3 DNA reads TGTGCCAGCAGCTTATATGGCCTGGGAGGGACTGAAGCTTTCTTT.

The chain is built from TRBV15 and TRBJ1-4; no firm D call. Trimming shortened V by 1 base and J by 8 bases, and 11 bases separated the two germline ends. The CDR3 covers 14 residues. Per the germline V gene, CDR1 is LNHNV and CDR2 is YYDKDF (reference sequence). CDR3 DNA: TGTGCCACCAGCAGAGCGGCACAACAGGAAAAACTGTTTTTT. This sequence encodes CATSRAAQQEKLFF.

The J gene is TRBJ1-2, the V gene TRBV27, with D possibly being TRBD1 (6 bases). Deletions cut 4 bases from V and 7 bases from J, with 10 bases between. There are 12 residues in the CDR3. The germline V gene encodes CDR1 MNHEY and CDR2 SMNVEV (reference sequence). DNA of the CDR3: TGTGCCAGCAGTTCCCAAGGGGGTGGCTACACCTTC. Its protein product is CASSSQGGGYTF.

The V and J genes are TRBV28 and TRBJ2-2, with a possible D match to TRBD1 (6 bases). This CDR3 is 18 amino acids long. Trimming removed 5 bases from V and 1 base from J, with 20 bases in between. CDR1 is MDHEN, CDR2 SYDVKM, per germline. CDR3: CASSPKTGRTGNTGELFF. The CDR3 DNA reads TGTGCCAGCAGTCCAAAGACAGGCCGTACGGGGAACACCGGGGAGCTGTTTTTT.

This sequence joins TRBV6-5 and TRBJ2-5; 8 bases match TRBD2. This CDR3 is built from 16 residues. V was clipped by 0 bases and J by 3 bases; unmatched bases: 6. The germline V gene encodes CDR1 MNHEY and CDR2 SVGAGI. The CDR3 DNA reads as TGTGCCAGCAGTTACTCGGATAGCGGGGCCAAAGAGACCCAGTACTTC. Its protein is CASSYSDSGAKETQYF.

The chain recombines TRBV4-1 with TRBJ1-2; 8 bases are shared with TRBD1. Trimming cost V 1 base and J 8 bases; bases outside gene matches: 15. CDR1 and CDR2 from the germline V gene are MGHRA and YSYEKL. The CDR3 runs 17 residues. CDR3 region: CASSQGRGRGRFHGYTF. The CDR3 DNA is TGCGCCAGCAGCCAAGGGCGCGGCAGGGGGCGATTTCACGGCTACACCTTC.

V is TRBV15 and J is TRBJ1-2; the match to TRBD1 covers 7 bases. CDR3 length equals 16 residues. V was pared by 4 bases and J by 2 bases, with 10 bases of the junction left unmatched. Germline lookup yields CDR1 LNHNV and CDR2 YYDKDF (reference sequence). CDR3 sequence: CATSTRTGVLNYGYTF. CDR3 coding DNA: TGTGCCACCAGCACACGGACAGGCGTACTCAACTATGGCTACACCTTC.

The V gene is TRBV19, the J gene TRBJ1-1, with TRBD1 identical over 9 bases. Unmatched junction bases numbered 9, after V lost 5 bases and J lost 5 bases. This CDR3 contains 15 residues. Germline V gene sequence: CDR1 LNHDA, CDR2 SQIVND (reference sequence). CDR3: CASSLPDRGWTEAFF. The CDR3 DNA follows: TGTGCCAGTAGTCTACCGGACAGGGGTTGGACTGAAGCTTTCTTT.

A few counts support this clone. CDR3 coding DNA: TGTGCCATCAGTGAGTTTAGTAGCGGGGGGCCCCCCGCCTACGAGCAGTACTTC. Encoded protein: CAISEFSSGGPPAYEQYF. This rearrangement joins TRBV10-3 to TRBJ2-7; 10 nucleotides match TRBD2. The CDR3 is 18 amino acids. In germline, CDR1 is ENHRY, CDR2 SYGVKD. V trimming: 1 base; J trimming: 2 bases; junction bases outside the gene matches: 11.

The DNA of the CDR3 is TGTGCCAGCAGTCAAGACCGAGCTAATGAAAAACTGTTTTTT. It yields the protein CASSQDRANEKLFF. This chain uses TRBV2 with TRBJ1-4, with no clear D. CDR3 length: 14 amino acids. V was shortened by 5 bases and J by 3 bases, with 10 bases between the two germline ends. From germline, CDR1 is SNHLY and CDR2 FYNNEI.

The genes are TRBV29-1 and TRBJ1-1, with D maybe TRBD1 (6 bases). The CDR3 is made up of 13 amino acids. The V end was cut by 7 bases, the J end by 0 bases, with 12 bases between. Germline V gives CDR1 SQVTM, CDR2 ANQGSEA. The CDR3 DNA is TGCAGCGGTCATTGGGGGCTGAACACTGAAGCTTTCTTT. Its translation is CSGHWGLNTEAFF.

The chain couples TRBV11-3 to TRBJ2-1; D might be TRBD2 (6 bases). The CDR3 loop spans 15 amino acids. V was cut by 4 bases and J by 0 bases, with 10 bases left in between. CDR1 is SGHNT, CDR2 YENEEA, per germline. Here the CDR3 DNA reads TGTGCCAGCAGCTCCAGGCGGGGCTCCTACAATGAGCAGTTCTTC. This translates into CASSSRRGSYNEQFF.

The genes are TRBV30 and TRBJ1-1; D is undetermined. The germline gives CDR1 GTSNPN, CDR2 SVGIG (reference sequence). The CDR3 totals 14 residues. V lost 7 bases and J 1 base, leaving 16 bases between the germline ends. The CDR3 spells CASKARWWNTEAFF. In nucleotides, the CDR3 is TGTGCCTCAAAAGCCCGTTGGTGGAACACTGAAGCTTTCTTT.

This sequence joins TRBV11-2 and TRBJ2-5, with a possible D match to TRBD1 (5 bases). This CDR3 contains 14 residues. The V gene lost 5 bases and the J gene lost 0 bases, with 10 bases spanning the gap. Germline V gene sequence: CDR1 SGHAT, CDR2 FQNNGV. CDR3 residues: CASSPRAYQETQYF. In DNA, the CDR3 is TGTGCCAGCAGCCCCAGGGCGTACCAAGAGACCCAGTACTTC. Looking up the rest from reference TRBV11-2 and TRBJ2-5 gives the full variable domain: EAGVAQSPRYKIIEKRQSVAFWCNPISGHATLYWYQQILGQGPKLLIQFQNNGVVDDSQLPKDRFSAERLKGVDSTLKIQPAKLEDSAVYLCASSPRAYQETQYFGPGTRLLVL.

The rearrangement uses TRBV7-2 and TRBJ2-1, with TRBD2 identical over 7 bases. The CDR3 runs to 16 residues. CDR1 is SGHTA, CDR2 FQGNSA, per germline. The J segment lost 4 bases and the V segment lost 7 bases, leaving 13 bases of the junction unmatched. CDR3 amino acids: CASTLRSGTKYNEQFF. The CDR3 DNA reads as TGTGCCAGCACCCTGCGGTCCGGGACTAAATACAATGAGCAGTTCTTC.

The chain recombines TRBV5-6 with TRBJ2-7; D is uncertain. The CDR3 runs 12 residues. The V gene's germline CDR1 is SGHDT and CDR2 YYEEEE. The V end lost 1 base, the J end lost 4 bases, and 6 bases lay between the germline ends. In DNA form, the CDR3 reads TGTGCCAGCAGCTTGAATGAGTACGAGCAGTACTTC. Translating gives CASSLNEYEQYF.

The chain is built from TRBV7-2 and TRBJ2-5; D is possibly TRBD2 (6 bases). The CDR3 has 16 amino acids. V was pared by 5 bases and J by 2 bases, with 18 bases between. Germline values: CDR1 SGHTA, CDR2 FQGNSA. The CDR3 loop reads CASSQTSMAAQETQYF. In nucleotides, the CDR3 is TGTGCCAGCAGCCAGACTAGTATGGCCGCACAAGAGACCCAGTACTTC.

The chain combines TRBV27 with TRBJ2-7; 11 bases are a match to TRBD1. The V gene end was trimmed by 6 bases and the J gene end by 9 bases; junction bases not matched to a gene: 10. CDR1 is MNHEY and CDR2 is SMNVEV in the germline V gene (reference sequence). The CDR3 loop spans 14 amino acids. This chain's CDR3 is CASRARPGQGVQYF. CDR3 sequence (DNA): TGTGCCAGCAGGGCTAGGCCGGGACAGGGGGTGCAGTACTTC.

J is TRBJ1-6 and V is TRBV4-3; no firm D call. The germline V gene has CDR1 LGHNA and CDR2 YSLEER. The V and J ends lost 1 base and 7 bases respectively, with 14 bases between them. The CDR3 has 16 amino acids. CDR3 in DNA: TGCGCCAGCAGCCAAGGCCCCCGGGAACACAATTCACCCCTCCACTTT. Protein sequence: CASSQGPREHNSPLHF.

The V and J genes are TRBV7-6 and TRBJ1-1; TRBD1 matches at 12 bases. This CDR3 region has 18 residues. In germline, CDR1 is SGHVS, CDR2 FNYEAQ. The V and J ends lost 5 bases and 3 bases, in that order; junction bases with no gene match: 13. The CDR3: CASSEQGTGGRGYTEAFF. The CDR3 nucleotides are TGTGCCAGCAGCGAACAGGGGACAGGGGGCCGGGGCTACACTGAAGCTTTCTTT.

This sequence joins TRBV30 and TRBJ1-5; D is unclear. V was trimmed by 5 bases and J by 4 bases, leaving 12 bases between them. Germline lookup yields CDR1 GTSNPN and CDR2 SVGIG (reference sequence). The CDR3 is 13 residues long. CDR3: CAWADQTNQPQHF. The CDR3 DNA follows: TGTGCCTGGGCTGATCAGACAAATCAGCCCCAGCATTTT. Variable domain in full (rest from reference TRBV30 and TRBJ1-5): SQTIHQWPATLVQPVGSPLSLECTVEGTSNPNLYWYRQAAGRGLQLLFYSVGIGQISSEVPQNLSASRPQDRQFILSSKKLLLSDSGFYLCAWADQTNQPQHFGDGTRLSIL.

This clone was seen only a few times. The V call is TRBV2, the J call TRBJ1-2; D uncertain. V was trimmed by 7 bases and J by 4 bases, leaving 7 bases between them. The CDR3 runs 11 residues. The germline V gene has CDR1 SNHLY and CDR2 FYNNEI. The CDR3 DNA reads TGTGCCAGCAAAATCGGCTATGGCTACACCTTC. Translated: CASKIGYGYTF.

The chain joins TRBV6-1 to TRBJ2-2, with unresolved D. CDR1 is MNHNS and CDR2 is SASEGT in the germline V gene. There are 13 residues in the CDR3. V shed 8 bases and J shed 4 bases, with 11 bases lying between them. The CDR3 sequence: CASAEHTTGELFF. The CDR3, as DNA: TGTGCCAGCGCCGAACATACCACCGGGGAGCTGTTTTTT.

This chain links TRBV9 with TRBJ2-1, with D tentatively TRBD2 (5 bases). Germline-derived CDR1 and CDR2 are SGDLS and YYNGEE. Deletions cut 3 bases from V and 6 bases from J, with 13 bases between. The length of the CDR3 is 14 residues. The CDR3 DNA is TGTGCCAGCAGCGACCTAAGAGGGCTCAATGAGCAGTTCTTC. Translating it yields CASSDLRGLNEQFF.

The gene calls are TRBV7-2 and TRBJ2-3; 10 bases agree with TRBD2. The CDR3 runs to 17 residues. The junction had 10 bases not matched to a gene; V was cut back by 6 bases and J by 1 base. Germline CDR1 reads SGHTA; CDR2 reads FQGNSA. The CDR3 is CASSQPLAGVGTDTQYF. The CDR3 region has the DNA TGTGCCAGCAGTCAACCCCTAGCGGGGGTTGGCACAGATACGCAGTATTTT.

CDR3 amino acids: CASSTRVGTLHF. The DNA for the CDR3 is TGTGCCAGCAGCACGCGGGTTGGCACCCTCCACTTT. The rearrangement links TRBV6-5 to TRBJ1-6; D gene uncertain. Looked up from germline, CDR1 is MNHEY and CDR2 is SVGAGI. Deletions cut 6 bases from V and 14 bases from J, with 14 bases between. The CDR3 runs 12 residues.